This record looks at one T cell receptor beta chain sequence and its context. No antigen is known for it. This record belongs to a study of cytomegalovirus exposure and HLA in healthy donors. Germline assignment: CDR1 SQVTM and CDR2 ANQGSEA. The trim removed 5 bases at V and 6 bases at J, leaving 7 bases unmatched. This CDR3 spans 15 amino acids. 13 Jbeta primers and 60 Vbeta primers were used for the PCR. The table came from immunoSEQ multiplex PCR; TCRdb's copy has only in-frame clones and leaves some out. The table has more than 110,000 clones, approximately 71% seen once. Findings and caveats of the study: Follow-up analysis later connected one missense variant in DCLRE1C with trimming of TCR beta V- and J-genes. Analysis performed later showed TCR beta chains linked to HLA being more clonally expanded than equally common others. It was reported that TCR beta sequences correctly inferred the HLA-A and HLA-B alleles for most subjects.

This clonotype originated in a woman aged 50 to 60 in good health and CMV-seronegative. Sample: PBMCs. The chain uses TRBV29-1 and TRBJ2-2, with 12 bases identical to TRBD2. CDR3 DNA: TGCAGCGTTTACCCTAGCGGGGGGGCCGCCGGGGAGCTGTTTTTT. Its translation is CSVYPSGGAAGELFF.